This T cell receptor beta chain originates from a study of blood T cells in healthy people across ages. General observations from the study: Naive and antigen-experienced cells could not be conclusively compared, given unsorted PBMCs.

A minimum of 6.5 million PBMCs was isolated per sample. The authors ran a second PCR of about 7 to 12 cycles using a sample-barcoded 5' primer and a J-beta primer mix. TCRdb itself ran the 5' RACE reads through MiXCR, one entry per CDR3 protein. Of roughly 1.5 million distinct CDR3 sequences in the sample, approximately 43% were seen once. This clonotype was seen more than once but under ten times. What it binds is not known. The sequence was collected from a woman aged 18-29 years in good health. Specimen: blood.

CDR3 DNA sequence: TGTGCCAGCAGTGAAGTAGGGGGGCGATACACCTTC. It yields the protein CASSEVGGRYTF. The chain links TRBV6-1 to TRBJ1-2; tentative D call: TRBD1 (6 bases). V was pared by 1 base and J by 11 bases, with 11 bases between. Per the germline V gene, CDR1 is MNHNS and CDR2 is SASEGT. The CDR3 has 12 residues.